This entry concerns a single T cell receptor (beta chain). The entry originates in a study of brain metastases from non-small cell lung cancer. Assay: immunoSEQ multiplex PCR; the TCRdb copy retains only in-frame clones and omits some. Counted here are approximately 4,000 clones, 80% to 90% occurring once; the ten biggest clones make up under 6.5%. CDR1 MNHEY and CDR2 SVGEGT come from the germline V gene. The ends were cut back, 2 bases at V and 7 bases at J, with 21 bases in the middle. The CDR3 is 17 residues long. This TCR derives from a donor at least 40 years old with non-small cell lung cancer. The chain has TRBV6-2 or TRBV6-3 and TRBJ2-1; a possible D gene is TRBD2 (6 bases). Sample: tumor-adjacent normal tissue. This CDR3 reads CASSYRSRGLAGNEQFF. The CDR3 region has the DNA TGTGCCAGCAGTTACAGGTCCCGCGGGCTGGCGGGGAATGAGCAGTTCTTC.